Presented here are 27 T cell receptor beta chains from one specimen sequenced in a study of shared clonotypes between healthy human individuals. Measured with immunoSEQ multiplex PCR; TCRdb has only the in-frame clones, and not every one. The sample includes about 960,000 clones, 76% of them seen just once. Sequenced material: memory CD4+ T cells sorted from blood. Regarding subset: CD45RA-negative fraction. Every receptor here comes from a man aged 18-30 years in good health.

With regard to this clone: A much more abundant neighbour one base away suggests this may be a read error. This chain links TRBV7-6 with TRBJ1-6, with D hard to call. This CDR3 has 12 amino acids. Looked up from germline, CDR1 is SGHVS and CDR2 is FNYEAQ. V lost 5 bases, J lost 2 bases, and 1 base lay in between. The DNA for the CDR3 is TGTGCCAGCAGCCCCTATAATTCACCCCTCCACTTT. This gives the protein CASSPYNSPLHF.

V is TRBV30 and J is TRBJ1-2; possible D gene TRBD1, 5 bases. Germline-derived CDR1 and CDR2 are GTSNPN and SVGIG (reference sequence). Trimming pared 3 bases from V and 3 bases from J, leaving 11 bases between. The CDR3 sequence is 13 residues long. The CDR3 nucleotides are TGTGCCTGGAGGGGCAGGGCGGACTATGGCTACACCTTC. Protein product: CAWRGRADYGYTF.

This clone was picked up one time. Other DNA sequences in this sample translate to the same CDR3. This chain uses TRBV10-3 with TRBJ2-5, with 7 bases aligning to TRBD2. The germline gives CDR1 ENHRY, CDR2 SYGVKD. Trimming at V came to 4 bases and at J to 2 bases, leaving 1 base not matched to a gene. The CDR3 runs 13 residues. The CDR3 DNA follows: TGTGCCATCAGTGGGGGACTACAAGAGACCCAGTACTTC. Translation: CAISGGLQETQYF.

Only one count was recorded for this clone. Here the CDR3 reads CASSRPRDSEAFF. The CDR3 bases are TGTGCCAGCAGTCGCCCCCGGGACAGCGAAGCTTTCTTT. This chain joins TRBV6-5 and TRBJ1-1, with 7 bases identical to TRBD1. From germline, CDR1 is MNHEY and CDR2 SVGAGI. The CDR3 totals 13 residues. The V and J ends lost 5 bases and 8 bases, in that order; junction bases with no gene match: 8.

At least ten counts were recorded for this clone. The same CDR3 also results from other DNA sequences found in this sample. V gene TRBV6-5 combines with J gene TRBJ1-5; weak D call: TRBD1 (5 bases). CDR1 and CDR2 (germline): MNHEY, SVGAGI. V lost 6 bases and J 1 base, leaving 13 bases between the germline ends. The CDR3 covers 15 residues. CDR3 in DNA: TGTGCCAGCAGCATCACAGGTCGCAGCAATCAGCCCCAGCATTTT. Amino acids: CASSITGRSNQPQHF.

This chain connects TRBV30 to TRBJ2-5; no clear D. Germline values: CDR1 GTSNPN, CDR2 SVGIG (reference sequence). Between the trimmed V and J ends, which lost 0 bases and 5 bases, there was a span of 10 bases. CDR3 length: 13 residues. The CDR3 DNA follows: TGTGCCTGGAGTGTTCTCGCGTCGGAGACCCAGTACTTC. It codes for CAWSVLASETQYF.

The CDR3 DNA sequence: TGTGCCAGCAGCCCGAACGGCGGGACAGGGGGTTTCAATGAGCAGTTCTTC. Amino acid sequence: CASSPNGGTGGFNEQFF. The gene calls are TRBV5-4 and TRBJ2-1, with 11 bases identical to TRBD1. From germline, CDR1 is SGHNT and CDR2 YYREEE (reference sequence). Trimming removed 4 bases from V and 6 bases from J; junction bases left unmatched: 12. The CDR3 totals 17 residues.

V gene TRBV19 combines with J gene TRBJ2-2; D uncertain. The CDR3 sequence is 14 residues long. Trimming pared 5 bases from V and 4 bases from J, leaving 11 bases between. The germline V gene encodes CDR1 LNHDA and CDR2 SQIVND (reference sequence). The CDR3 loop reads CASSADLLTGELFF. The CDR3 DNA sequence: TGTGCCAGTAGTGCGGACCTACTCACCGGGGAGCTGTTTTTT.

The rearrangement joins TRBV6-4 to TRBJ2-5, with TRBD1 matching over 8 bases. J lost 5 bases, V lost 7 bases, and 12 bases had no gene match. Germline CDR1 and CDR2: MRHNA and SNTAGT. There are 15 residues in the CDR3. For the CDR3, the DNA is TGTGCCAGCATCTCAGGGGGCGCACCCCGGGAGACCCAGTACTTC. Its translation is CASISGGAPRETQYF.

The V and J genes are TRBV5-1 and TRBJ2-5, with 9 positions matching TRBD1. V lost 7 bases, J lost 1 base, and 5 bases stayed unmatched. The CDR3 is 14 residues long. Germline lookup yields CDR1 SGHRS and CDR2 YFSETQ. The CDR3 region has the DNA TGCGCCAGCGGACAGGGGAGGGTCCAAGAGACCCAGTACTTC. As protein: CASGQGRVQETQYF.

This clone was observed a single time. Written as DNA, the CDR3 is TGTGCCAGCAGCTTTCTCACCTACGAGCAGTACTTC. Protein: CASSFLTYEQYF. The genes are TRBV12-1 and TRBJ2-7. TRBV12-1 is a pseudogene locus. This CDR3 has 12 residues.

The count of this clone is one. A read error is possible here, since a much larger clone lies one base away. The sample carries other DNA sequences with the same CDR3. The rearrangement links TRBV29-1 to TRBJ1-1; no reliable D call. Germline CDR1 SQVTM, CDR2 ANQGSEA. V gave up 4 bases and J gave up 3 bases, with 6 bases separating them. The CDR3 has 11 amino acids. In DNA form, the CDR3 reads TGCAGCGTTGGTGGGTACACTGAAGCTTTCTTT. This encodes CSVGGYTEAFF.

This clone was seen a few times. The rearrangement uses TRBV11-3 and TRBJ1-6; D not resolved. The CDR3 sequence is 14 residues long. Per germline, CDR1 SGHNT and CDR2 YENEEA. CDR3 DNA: TGTGACGAACCGCGTTTTTTTCCAACGTCGCCCCTCCACTTT. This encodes CDEPRFFPTSPLHF.

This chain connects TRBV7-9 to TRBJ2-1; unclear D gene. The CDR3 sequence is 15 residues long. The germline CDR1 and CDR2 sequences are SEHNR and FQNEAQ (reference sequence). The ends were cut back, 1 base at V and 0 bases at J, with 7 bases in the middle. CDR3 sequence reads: CASSLGAASYNEQFF. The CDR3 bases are TGTGCCAGCAGCTTAGGGGCAGCCTCCTACAATGAGCAGTTCTTC.

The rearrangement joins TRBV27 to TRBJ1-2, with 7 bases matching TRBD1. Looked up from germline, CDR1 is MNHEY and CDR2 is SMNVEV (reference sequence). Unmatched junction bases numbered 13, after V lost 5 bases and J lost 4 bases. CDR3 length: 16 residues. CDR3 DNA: TGTGCCAGCAGTGGGGGCCCGGGACAGAGTATCTATGGCTACACCTTC. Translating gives CASSGGPGQSIYGYTF.

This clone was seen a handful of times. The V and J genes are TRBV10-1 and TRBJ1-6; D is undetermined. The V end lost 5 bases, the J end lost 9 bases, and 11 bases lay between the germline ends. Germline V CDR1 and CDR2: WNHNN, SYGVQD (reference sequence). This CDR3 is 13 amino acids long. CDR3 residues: CASSRDLFSPLHF. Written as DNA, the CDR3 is TGCGCCAGCAGTCGTGACTTATTTTCACCCCTCCACTTT.

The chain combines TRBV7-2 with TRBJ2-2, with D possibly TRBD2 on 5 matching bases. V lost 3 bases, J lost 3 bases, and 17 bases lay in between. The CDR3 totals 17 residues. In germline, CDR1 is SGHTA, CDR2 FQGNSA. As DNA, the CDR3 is TGTGCCAGCAGCTTTGGTGCGGGCCCTGGATACACCGGGGAGCTGTTTTTT. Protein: CASSFGAGPGYTGELFF.

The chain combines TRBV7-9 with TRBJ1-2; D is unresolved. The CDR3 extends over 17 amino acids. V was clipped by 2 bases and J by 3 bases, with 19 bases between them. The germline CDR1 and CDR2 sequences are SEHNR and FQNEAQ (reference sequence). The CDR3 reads CASSLTLTWGSDYGYTF. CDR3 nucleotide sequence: TGTGCCAGCAGCTTAACGCTCACCTGGGGTAGCGACTATGGCTACACCTTC.

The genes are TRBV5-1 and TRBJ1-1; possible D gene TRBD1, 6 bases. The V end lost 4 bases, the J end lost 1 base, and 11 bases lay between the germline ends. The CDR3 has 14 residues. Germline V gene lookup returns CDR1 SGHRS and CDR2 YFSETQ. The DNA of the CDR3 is TGCGCCAGCAGCAATCAGGGGTCGAACACTGAAGCTTTCTTT. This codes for CASSNQGSNTEAFF.

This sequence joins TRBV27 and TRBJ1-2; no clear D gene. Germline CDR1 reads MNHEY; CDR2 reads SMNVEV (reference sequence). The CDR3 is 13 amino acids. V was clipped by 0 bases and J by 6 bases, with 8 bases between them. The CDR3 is CASSLSGLDGYTF. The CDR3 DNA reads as TGTGCCAGCAGTTTATCAGGGTTGGATGGCTACACCTTC.

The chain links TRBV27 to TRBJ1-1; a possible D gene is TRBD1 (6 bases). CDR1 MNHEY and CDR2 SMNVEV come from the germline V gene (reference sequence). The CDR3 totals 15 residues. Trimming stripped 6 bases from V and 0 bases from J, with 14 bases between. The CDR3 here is CASRSRQAMNTEAFF. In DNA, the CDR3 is TGTGCCAGCAGAAGCCGACAGGCTATGAACACTGAAGCTTTCTTT.

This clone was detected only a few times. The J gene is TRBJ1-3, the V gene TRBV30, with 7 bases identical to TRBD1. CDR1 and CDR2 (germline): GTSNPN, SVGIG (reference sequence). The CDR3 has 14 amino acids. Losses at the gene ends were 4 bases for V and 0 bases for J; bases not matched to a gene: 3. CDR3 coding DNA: TGTGCCTGGAAACAGGGGAGCTCTGGAAACACCATATATTTT. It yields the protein CAWKQGSSGNTIYF.

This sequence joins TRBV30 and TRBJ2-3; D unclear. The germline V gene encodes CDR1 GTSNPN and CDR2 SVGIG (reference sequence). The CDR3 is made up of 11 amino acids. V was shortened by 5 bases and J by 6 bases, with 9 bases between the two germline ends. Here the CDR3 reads CAWATLDTQYF. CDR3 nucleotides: TGTGCCTGGGCTACGTTGGATACGCAGTATTTT.

The CDR3 loop is CASSLRGPTGTDTQYF. CDR3 nucleotides: TGTGCCAGCAGCTTAAGGGGGCCGACGGGGACAGATACGCAGTATTTT. V gene TRBV11-2 combines with J gene TRBJ2-3, with TRBD1 identical over 7 bases. Per germline, CDR1 SGHAT and CDR2 FQNNGV. V shed 2 bases, J shed 3 bases, and the junction held 8 bases outside the gene matches. This CDR3 has 16 residues.

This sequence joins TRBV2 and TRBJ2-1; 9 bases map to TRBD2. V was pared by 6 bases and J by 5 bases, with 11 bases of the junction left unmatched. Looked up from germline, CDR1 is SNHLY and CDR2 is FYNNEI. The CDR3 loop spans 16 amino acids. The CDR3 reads CASRKRREGQNNEQFF. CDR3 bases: TGTGCCAGCAGGAAACGGCGGGAGGGTCAAAACAATGAGCAGTTCTTC.

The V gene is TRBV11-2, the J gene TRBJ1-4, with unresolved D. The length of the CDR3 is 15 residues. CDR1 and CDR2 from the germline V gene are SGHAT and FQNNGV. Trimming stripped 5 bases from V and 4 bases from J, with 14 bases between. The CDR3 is CASSPRTVNNEKLFF. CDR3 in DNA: TGTGCCAGCAGCCCCCGGACGGTCAATAATGAAAAACTGTTTTTT.

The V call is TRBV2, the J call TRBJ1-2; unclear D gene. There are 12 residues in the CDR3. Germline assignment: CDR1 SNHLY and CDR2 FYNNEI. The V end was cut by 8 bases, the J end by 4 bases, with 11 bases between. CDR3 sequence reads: CASSLIVYGYTF. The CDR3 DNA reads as TGTGCCAGCTCGCTGATCGTCTATGGCTACACCTTC.